The clone carrying this T cell receptor (beta chain) was observed a few times. Its antigen is not identified. The data derive from a study of tumour-infiltrating T cells in Burkitt lymphoma. The wider study: Repertoire clonality predicted overall and progression-free survival.

CDR3 length: 12 amino acids. The V and J ends lost 0 bases and 7 bases respectively, with 7 bases between them. Germline V gives CDR1 SGDLS, CDR2 YYNGEE. Clones were sequenced by immunoSEQ multiplex PCR, and TCRdb holds only the in-frame ones, with some missing. The table lists around 2,400 clones, around 24% of them singletons, with 16% in the top ten. Study outcomes and limitations: Public clonotypes, several, appeared across numerous Burkitt lymphoma patients.

Sequencing was carried out using tumor tissue from a relapse. The sequence was obtained from a human donor with relapsed Burkitt lymphoma. Some clones in this sample may be carry-over from other donors' samples. This sequence joins TRBV9 and TRBJ2-5; D is uncertain. This CDR3 is CASSVGTGTQYF. DNA for the CDR3: TGTGCCAGCAGCGTAGGAACGGGGACCCAGTACTTC.